Listed here is a single TCR beta chain. The CDR3 runs 13 residues. The germline V gene encodes CDR1 SGHTA and CDR2 FQGNSA. V dropped 3 bases and J dropped 1 base, with 7 bases sitting between them. This entry is derived from a study of beta chain features in type 1 diabetes. Reverse transcription of all isolated RNA meant that expressed TCRB transcripts were sequenced. Repertoires were generated with immunoSEQ multiplex PCR, while TCRdb's copy carries only in-frame clones and drops some. The sample comprises under 950,000 clones, about a sixth of which are singletons, and 0.02% to 0.025% rests with the top ten.

The sequenced material came from naive CD4+ T cells from blood. The rearrangement uses TRBV7-2 and TRBJ2-7; D unclear. This sequence was found in a woman aged 18 to 35 in good health. CDR3 region: CASSLHSSYEQYF. The CDR3 DNA follows: TGTGCCAGCAGCTTGCACAGTTCCTACGAGCAGTACTTC.